Presented here are 24 T cell receptor beta chains from one specimen sequenced in a study of cytomegalovirus exposure and HLA in healthy donors. The PCR employed 60 Vbeta primers together with 13 Jbeta primers. Generated by immunoSEQ multiplex PCR, the TCRdb table keeps only in-frame clones and is missing some. The sample table includes 55,000 to 75,000 clones. Sequenced material: PBMCs. The receptors here all came from a male donor in good health and CMV-seronegative.

The CDR3 is CASSLNAGGGNTGELFF. The CDR3 coding sequence is TGTGCCAGCAGCTTAAACGCGGGAGGCGGGAACACCGGGGAGCTGTTTTTT. The J gene is TRBJ2-2, the V gene TRBV7-3; 8 bases match TRBD2. Trimming at V came to 1 base and at J to 1 base, leaving 5 bases not matched to a gene. CDR3 length: 17 residues. CDR1 SGHTA and CDR2 FQGTGA come from the germline V gene.

V and J are TRBV2 and TRBJ2-2; weak D call: TRBD2 (6 bases). Germline V CDR1 and CDR2: SNHLY, FYNNEI. V dropped 7 bases and J dropped 1 base, with 10 bases sitting between them. CDR3 length: 14 residues. The DNA for the CDR3 is TGTGCCAGCACGAGGCGGGGGAACACCGGGGAGCTGTTTTTT. Encoded protein: CASTRRGNTGELFF.

Remarks on this clone: This CDR3 is also generated by other DNA sequences in the sample. The rearrangement joins TRBV7-9 to TRBJ1-6; tentatively, D is TRBD1 (6 bases). V lost 1 base to trimming and J lost 7 bases, with 11 bases between them. The CDR3 covers 15 residues. Germline loops: CDR1 SEHNR, CDR2 FQNEAQ (reference sequence). The CDR3 reads CASSLVSRGNSPLHF. DNA of the CDR3: TGTGCCAGCAGCTTAGTTTCCAGGGGAAATTCACCCCTCCACTTT.

V usage is TRBV7-2 and J usage is TRBJ1-4, with D unclear. V was clipped by 7 bases and J by 3 bases, with 9 bases between them. Germline V gene lookup returns CDR1 SGHTA and CDR2 FQGNSA. The CDR3 loop spans 13 amino acids. In DNA, the CDR3 is TGTGCCAGCACCCCGAGGGCTAATGAAAAACTGTTTTTT. Translation gives CASTPRANEKLFF.

This chain links TRBV9 with TRBJ2-3; tentatively, D is TRBD2 (5 bases). Looked up from germline, CDR1 is SGDLS and CDR2 is YYNGEE. This CDR3 is built from 16 residues. V was clipped by 2 bases and J by 4 bases, with 17 bases between them. The chain's CDR3 is CASSVKPSSSADTQYF. In DNA form, the CDR3 reads TGTGCCAGCAGCGTCAAACCGAGTAGTAGCGCAGATACGCAGTATTTT. Full variable domain (remainder filled in from reference TRBV9 and TRBJ2-3): DSGVTQTPKHLITATGQRVTLRCSPRSGDLSVYWYQQSLDQGLQFLIQYYNGEERAKGNILERFSAQQFPDLHSELNLSSLELGDSALYFCASSVKPSSSADTQYFGPGTRLTVL.

The V and J genes are TRBV28 and TRBJ1-2; 9 bases map to TRBD1. The CDR3 totals 15 residues. Germline CDR1 reads MDHEN; CDR2 reads SYDVKM. Germline trimming cut 10 bases from V and 5 bases from J; bases unmatched to any gene: 14. The CDR3: CAILGQGVGRYGYTF. The CDR3 coding sequence is TGTGCCATCCTGGGACAGGGCGTAGGAAGGTATGGCTACACCTTC.

The chain has TRBV7-2 and TRBJ1-1, with D perhaps matching TRBD1 (5 bases). The CDR3 length is 15 residues. The germline CDR1 and CDR2 sequences are SGHTA and FQGNSA. V gave up 1 base and J gave up 4 bases, with 13 bases separating them. The CDR3: CASSLDSGTGTEAFF. In DNA, the CDR3 is TGTGCCAGCAGCTTAGATTCCGGAACAGGCACTGAAGCTTTCTTT. Combining the CDR3 with reference TRBV7-2 and TRBJ1-1 gives the whole variable domain GAGVSQSPSNKVTEKGKDVELRCDPISGHTALYWYRQSLGQGLEFLIYFQGNSAPDKSGLPSDRFSAERTGGSVSTLTIQRTQQEDSAVYLCASSLDSGTGTEAFFGQGTRLTVV.

The V gene is TRBV27, the J gene TRBJ2-5; D is perhaps TRBD1 (5 bases). Trimming took 8 bases from V and 0 from J, leaving 10 bases between them. Germline V gene data show CDR1 as MNHEY and CDR2 as SMNVEV (reference sequence). CDR3 length: 13 amino acids. CDR3 coding DNA: TGTGCCAGCCGAACGGACAACCAAGAGACCCAGTACTTC. Protein sequence: CASRTDNQETQYF.

About this clone: At one of its ends the junction is not consistent with the germline gene, which may arise from a read error. The chain recombines TRBV27 with TRBJ2-1; 9 nucleotides match TRBD2. CDR3 length equals 16 residues. Germline V gene data show CDR1 as MNHEY and CDR2 as SMNVEV (reference sequence). Written as DNA, the CDR3 is TGTGCCAGCAGTTTAGGACTAGCGAGCTCCGACAATGAGCAGTTCTTC. It yields the protein CASSLGLASSDNEQFF.

Worth noting for this clone: A read error may account for a junction end that differs from germline. V is TRBV5-1 and J is TRBJ2-5; 8 bases are a match to TRBD1. The CDR3 runs 15 residues. Germline V gene lookup returns CDR1 SGHRS and CDR2 YFSETQ. CDR3 nucleotide sequence: TGCGCCAGCAGCTCGCAGGGGGCTCAGTCAGAGAACCAGTACTTC. It codes for CASSSQGAQSENQYF.

V and J are TRBV28 and TRBJ1-1, with 9 positions matching TRBD1. Germline V lookup: CDR1 MDHEN, CDR2 SYDVKM. There are 16 residues in the CDR3. V lost 6 bases to trimming and J lost 10 bases; unmatched junction nucleotides: 18. In DNA, the CDR3 is TGTGCCAGCAGCCAAACGGACAGGGGCGGACTGGATGGAGCTTTCTTT. Amino acid sequence: CASSQTDRGGLDGAFF.

J is TRBJ2-1 and V is TRBV4-3, with D possibly being TRBD1 (5 bases). Germline loops: CDR1 LGHNA, CDR2 YSLEER. The CDR3 covers 14 residues. Trimming removed 0 bases at V and 10 bases at J, with 13 bases between. The DNA for the CDR3 is TGCGCCAGCAGCCAAGAGATTGCAGGGCAGGAGCAGTTCTTC. This sequence encodes CASSQEIAGQEQFF.

This chain links TRBV15 with TRBJ2-7, with 7 bases lining up with TRBD2. The CDR3 loop spans 14 amino acids. Germline V gene lookup returns CDR1 LNHNV and CDR2 YYDKDF (reference sequence). With 6 bases clipped from V and 4 bases from J, the junction kept 9 bases outside the gene matches. The CDR3 region is CATRKEAGSYEQYF. For the CDR3, the DNA is TGTGCCACCAGGAAAGAAGCGGGATCGTACGAGCAGTACTTC.

The chain is built from TRBV7-9 and TRBJ2-2, with 8 positions matching TRBD1. The V and J ends lost 7 bases and 5 bases, in that order; junction bases with no gene match: 6. Germline CDR1 reads SEHNR; CDR2 reads FQNEAQ (reference sequence). This CDR3 region has 14 residues. The CDR3 sequence: CASTPGGGTGELFF. CDR3 nucleotide sequence: TGTGCCAGCACTCCAGGGGGCGGAACCGGGGAGCTGTTTTTT.

In the case of this clone: Other DNA sequences within the sample encode an identical CDR3. The chain couples TRBV5-1 to TRBJ1-1; D unclear. CDR1 is SGHRS and CDR2 is YFSETQ in the germline V gene. The V gene lost 2 bases and the J gene lost 2 bases, with 7 bases spanning the gap. This CDR3 has 13 residues. The CDR3 loop reads CASSLGGNTEAFF. CDR3 in DNA: TGCGCCAGCAGCTTAGGAGGAAACACTGAAGCTTTCTTT.

Worth noting for this clone: Other nucleotide sequences in the sample specify the same CDR3. The chain joins TRBV2 to TRBJ2-2, with D perhaps TRBD1 (5 bases). This CDR3 comprises 13 residues. Deletions cut 5 bases from V and 7 bases from J, with 11 bases between. Germline lookup yields CDR1 SNHLY and CDR2 FYNNEI. The CDR3 sequence: CASSPDGHGELFF. DNA for the CDR3: TGTGCCAGCAGTCCAGACGGACACGGGGAGCTGTTTTTT.

By frequency, this clone registers medium-sized. J is TRBJ1-1 and V is TRBV10-2, with D unclear. This CDR3 spans 14 amino acids. Germline lookup yields CDR1 WSHSY and CDR2 SAAADI. The germline V and J ends were trimmed by 7 bases and 1 base, with 13 bases remaining between them. The CDR3 spells CASTRSGGNTEAFF. CDR3 DNA: TGCGCCAGCACGAGGTCGGGAGGGAACACTGAAGCTTTCTTT.

J is TRBJ2-5 and V is TRBV28; D ambiguous. This CDR3 is built from 12 residues. CDR1 is MDHEN, CDR2 SYDVKM, per germline. V was cut by 4 bases and J by 5 bases, with 8 bases left in between. In DNA form, the CDR3 reads TGTGCCAGCAGTTCTGGAGTGGAGACCCAGTACTTC. This sequence encodes CASSSGVETQYF.

V gene TRBV5-1 combines with J gene TRBJ2-5, with D perhaps TRBD2 (6 bases). CDR1 and CDR2 from the germline V gene are SGHRS and YFSETQ. The CDR3 sequence is 14 residues long. With 4 bases removed from V and 5 bases from J, the gap between germline ends came to 15 bases. For the CDR3, the DNA is TGCGCCAGCAGCCCTGCGCCGGGAGACGAGACCCAGTACTTC. Encoded protein: CASSPAPGDETQYF.

The chain is built from TRBV5-1 and TRBJ2-7; the D gene is possibly TRBD2 (6 bases). The CDR3 contains 14 residues. V lost 3 bases and J lost 5, with 15 bases in between. From germline, CDR1 is SGHRS and CDR2 YFSETQ. CDR3: CASSSLSGEHEQYF. The CDR3 bases are TGCGCCAGCAGCTCGCTTAGCGGCGAACACGAGCAGTACTTC.

The rearrangement joins TRBV6-1 to TRBJ1-5, with 8 nucleotides matching TRBD1. Germline V gives CDR1 MNHNS, CDR2 SASEGT. The ends lost 8 bases at V and 5 bases at J; junction bases unmatched: 8. The CDR3 contains 14 residues. The CDR3 region has the DNA TGTGCCAGCCGGGCCAGGGGGCCTCATCAGCCCCAGCATTTT. Encoded protein: CASRARGPHQPQHF.

The rearrangement joins TRBV5-1 to TRBJ1-5, with 8 bases that match TRBD1. The germline gives CDR1 SGHRS, CDR2 YFSETQ. The CDR3 totals 14 residues. Trimming took 4 bases from V and 1 from J; bases not matched to a gene: 1. CDR3 residues: CASSQGASNQPQHF. The CDR3 bases are TGCGCCAGCAGCCAGGGGGCGAGCAATCAGCCCCAGCATTTT.

This sequence joins TRBV7-2 and TRBJ1-6; 9 bases are shared with TRBD1. V lost 5 bases to trimming and J lost 7 bases; unmatched junction nucleotides: 3. The CDR3 has 14 residues. In germline, CDR1 is SGHTA, CDR2 FQGNSA. Written as DNA, the CDR3 is TGTGCCAGCAGCCGACAGGGGGGAAATTCACCCCTCCACTTT. Its translation: CASSRQGGNSPLHF.

The genes are TRBV7-2 and TRBJ1-1; 10 bases map to TRBD1. V lost 5 bases, J lost 1 base, and 7 bases stayed unmatched. This CDR3 region has 16 residues. The germline gives CDR1 SGHTA, CDR2 FQGNSA. CDR3 sequence: CASSKWDRGWNTEAFF. The DNA for the CDR3 is TGTGCCAGCAGCAAATGGGACAGGGGATGGAACACTGAAGCTTTCTTT.